This T cell receptor beta chain was recorded in a study of blood T cells in healthy people across ages (dated by TCRdb to about 2015). As for the study more broadly: Template switching captured roughly one uniquely barcoded TCR beta cDNA molecule per two T cells in model experiments. Age-related changes in TCR beta repertoire diversity were measured in the study by deep sequencing normalized with unique cDNA molecular identifiers. The donors were divided into four age groups: young (average around 17 years), middle-aged (roughly 40), aged (about 60) and long-lived (82). To avoid experimental bias, donors of different ages were spread randomly across the sequencing lanes. The study analyzed two additional independent replicas of 1 million unique cDNA reads from the same blood draw for two donors, one aged 18 to 30 and one aged 80 or older. What the work shows at the level of the full study, not this receptor alone: The percentage of naive T cells measured by flow cytometry correlated strongly with observed TCR beta diversity. The CMV infection status of donors was not known, potentially confounding age-related changes in expanded clonotypes. As age increased, observed TCR beta diversity per million T cells dropped in a roughly linear way, and a significant reduction was already evident by age 40. Total diversity estimates from one million sequenced T cells were considered lower bounds and underestimates. Bulk unsorted PBMC profiling prevented conclusive comparison of naive and antigen-experienced compartments. Compared with the aged group, the long-lived group had more naive CD4+ T cells, fewer expanded clones and increased TCR diversity, suggesting age selection.

About this clonotype: No antigen is known for it. Per-base qualities were not stored, and no clone one base away is much larger.

Compared with germline, V lacks 0 bases and J lacks 5 bases; bases without a gene match: 1. From the cysteine up to the phenylalanine, the CDR3 has a length of 16 residues. Of all the DNA, just the CDR3 is kept, 48 bases in frame from base 1. The germline V gene encodes CDR1 LGHDT and CDR2 YNNKEL (reference sequence). The roughly 39 donors, aged 6 to 90 years, were systemically healthy Caucasian individuals from Russia. Approximately 11 milliliters of peripheral blood were drawn from each donor into EDTA-treated Vacutainer tubes. Ficoll-Paque density-gradient centrifugation was used to isolate PBMCs, with at least 6 million per sample. Trizol reagent was used to extract total RNA from the PBMCs, yielding at least 6 micrograms per sample. The percentages of naive CD45RAhigh/CD27high T cells were determined by flow cytometry on a PBMC aliquot from every donor. Library generation was performed with 5' RACE. These reads were obtained on an Illumina HiSeq 2500. A second about 7 to 12 cycle PCR used a sample-barcoded 5' primer and a J-beta primer mix. Each TCR beta cDNA molecule received a unique molecular identifier from a template-switch 5' adaptor carrying 12 random nucleotides. Each sample yielded at least 3 million CDR3-containing paired-end reads. The Mint cDNA synthesis kit, primed by a TRBC-specific oligonucleotide, was used to synthesize first-strand cDNA from all RNA. Following uracil-DNA glycosylase treatment, all cDNA underwent a first 18-cycle PCR with the universal primers M1SS and BC2_uni_R. The published analysis was carried out like this. For normalization, 1 million high-quality reads, each with a distinct molecular identifier, were randomly selected from each sample. Instead of being binned into consensus sequences, reads with shared molecular identifiers were discarded. MiTCR, with a Q25 quality threshold and the strictest error-elimination algorithm, was used for CDR3 identification, clonotype clustering and error correction. A nonparametric unseen species model with Euler transformation was used to estimate a lower bound on total TCR beta diversity. TCRdb trimmed public reads at Q25 via fastp, called clones via MiXCR and kept in-frame beta chains. For every CDR3 protein sequence, its rows merge into one entry that carries the most common genes and DNA. In this record, the V and J calls reflect TCRdb's handling and not the investigators' own analysis. A total of around 900,000 distinct CDR3 sequences appear in this sample, more than 25% of them only once. The ten largest account for 15% to 20% of the sample.

Sequencing was done on a sample of blood. Here the chain combines TRBV3-1 and TRBJ2-1; 13 bases in between match TRBD2. The sequence was obtained from a woman older than 75 in good health. For the CDR3, the sequence is CASSQDGLAGDNEQFF. The nucleotide sequence reads TGTGCCAGCAGCCAAGACGGACTAGCGGGGGACAATGAGCAGTTCTTC.